This T cell receptor beta chain was obtained from a study of OX40 agonist ivuxolimab in advanced cancers. Concerning this clone itself: The antigen is undetermined.

Generated by immunoSEQ multiplex PCR, the TCRdb table keeps only in-frame clones and is missing some. The data contain some 35,000 clones, approximately 80% of them singletons. Whole-study results and caveats: At doses 0.1 to 3.0 mg/kg, CD4+ and CD8+ clones expanded.

Systemic immunosuppression or a history of autoimmune disease excluded patients. Germline CDR1 MGHRA, CDR2 YSYEKL. V was trimmed by 5 bases and J by 3 bases, leaving 20 bases between them. There are 16 residues in the CDR3. V usage is TRBV4-1 and J usage is TRBJ2-7, with D possibly being TRBD2 (5 bases). The clonotype comes from an adult with an advanced solid tumor such as melanoma, head and neck, liver or kidney cancer. Source: CD4+ or CD8+ T cells sorted from blood, taken in a trial of the OX40 agonist ivuxolimab. CDR3 DNA: TGCGCCAGCAGCAAAGGAGTATTCTCGGGGAGCTACGAGCAGTACTTC. Translation: CASSKGVFSGSYEQYF.